The clone carrying this TCR beta chain was detected a few times. The antigen is not known. These data belong to a study of post-analysis software for immune sequencing data. Overall study results and limits: Comparison of patients with controls showed five TRBV segments more frequent in patients, TRBV5-6, TRBV5-1 and TRBV20-1 among them.

The CDR3 totals 14 residues. The V gene end was trimmed by 6 bases and the J gene end by 5 bases; junction bases not matched to a gene: 5. The germline gives CDR1 MNHEY, CDR2 SVGEGT. Unique molecular identifiers tagged the TCR beta cDNA libraries. MiXCR was run by TCRdb on the PCR reads, yielding one entry per CDR3 protein. The profile shows hundreds of thousands of distinct CDR3 sequences, 55% to 60% of them singletons. The sample taken for sequencing was blood. The J gene is TRBJ2-1, the V gene TRBV6-2 or TRBV6-3; 9 bases line up with TRBD2. This clonotype was sampled from a girl under 10 years old with multiple sclerosis. The CDR3: CASSIAGVNNEQFF. The CDR3, as DNA: TGTGCCAGCAGCATAGCGGGGGTTAACAATGAGCAGTTCTTC.